This T cell receptor beta chain was retrieved from a study of response to subunit inactivated influenza vaccine. Whole-study results and caveats: The authors proposed limited new T cell recruitment per seasonal influenza vaccination.

Germline lookup yields CDR1 DFQATT and CDR2 SNEGSKA (reference sequence). The V segment lost 3 bases and the J segment 7 bases; nucleotides outside the gene matches: 10. The CDR3 sequence is 16 residues long. This clonotype occurred a few times. What it binds is unknown. A single record per CDR3 protein comes from TCRdb applying MiXCR to the RT-PCR reads. The table records more than 700,000 distinct CDR3 sequences, around 20% of them present only once. V is TRBV20-1 and J is TRBJ2-4; 12 bases line up with TRBD1. The material was PBMCs from blood, obtained less than 6 days after vaccination. This receptor was taken from a man aged 45 to 65 who received an inactivated influenza vaccine. DNA for the CDR3: TGCAGTGCTAGGGGAAATTCCGGGACAGGGGGCAACATTCAGTACTTC. Its protein product is CSARGNSGTGGNIQYF.